The entry below gives a single TCR beta chain sequence along with its context. The data are from a study of blood T cell repertoires in COVID-19. Per the study methods: For nucleated cells, counts were estimated from reference gene primer amplification. The repertoire was sequenced with immunoSEQ multiplex PCR; TCRdb's copy has only in-frame clones and lacks some. Clone size and V and J calls were adopted from that table, with D and trimming inferred from the DNA. The data contain about 120,000 clones, approximately 90% of them singletons. Germline V lookup: CDR1 SNHLY, CDR2 FYNNEI. The CDR3 loop spans 14 amino acids. Trimming took off 4 bases at V and 6 bases at J, with 13 bases between the two ends.

The specimen sequenced was peripheral blood. The V call is TRBV2, the J call TRBJ1-5; D not certain. The TCR comes from a woman aged 50 to 65 with acute or convalescent COVID-19. CDR3 amino acids: CASSVQAFSQPQHF. The CDR3 DNA reads TGTGCCAGCAGTGTCCAGGCATTTAGTCAGCCCCAGCATTTT.